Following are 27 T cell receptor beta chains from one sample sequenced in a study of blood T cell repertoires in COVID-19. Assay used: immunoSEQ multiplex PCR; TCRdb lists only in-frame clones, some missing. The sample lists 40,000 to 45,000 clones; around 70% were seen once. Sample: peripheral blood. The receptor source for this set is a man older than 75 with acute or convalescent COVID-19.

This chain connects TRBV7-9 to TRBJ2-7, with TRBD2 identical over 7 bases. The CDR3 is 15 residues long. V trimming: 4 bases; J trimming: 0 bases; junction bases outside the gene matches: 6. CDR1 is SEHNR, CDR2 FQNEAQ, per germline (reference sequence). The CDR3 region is CASSSGRVASYEQYF. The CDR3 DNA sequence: TGTGCCAGCAGCTCGGGGAGGGTCGCCTCCTACGAGCAGTACTTC.

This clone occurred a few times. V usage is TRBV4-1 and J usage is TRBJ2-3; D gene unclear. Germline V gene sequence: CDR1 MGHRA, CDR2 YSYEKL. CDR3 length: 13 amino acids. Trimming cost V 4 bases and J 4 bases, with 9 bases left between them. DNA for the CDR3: TGCGCCAGCAGCCCCCACCGAGCAGATACGCAGTATTTT. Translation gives CASSPHRADTQYF.

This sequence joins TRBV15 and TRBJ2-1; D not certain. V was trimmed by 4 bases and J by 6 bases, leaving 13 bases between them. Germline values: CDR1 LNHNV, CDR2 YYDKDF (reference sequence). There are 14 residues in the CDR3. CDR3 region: CATSKAGSRNEQFF. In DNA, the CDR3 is TGTGCCACCAGCAAGGCAGGATCGCGCAATGAGCAGTTCTTC.

In DNA form, the CDR3 reads TGTGCCACCAGCAGAGATGGGGGGTATGGCTACACCTTC. It encodes CATSRDGGYGYTF. The genes are TRBV15 and TRBJ1-2, with D possibly TRBD1 on 5 matching bases. Germline values: CDR1 LNHNV, CDR2 YYDKDF (reference sequence). Trimming took off 0 bases at V and 5 bases at J, with 7 bases between the two ends. This CDR3 comprises 13 residues.

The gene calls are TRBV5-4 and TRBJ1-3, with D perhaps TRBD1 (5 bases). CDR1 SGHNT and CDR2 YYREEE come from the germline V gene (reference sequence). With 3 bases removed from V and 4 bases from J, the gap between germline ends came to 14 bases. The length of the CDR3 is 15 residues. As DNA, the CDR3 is TGTGCCAGCAGCTGGACGGGGGGGTCGGGAAACACCATATATTTT. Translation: CASSWTGGSGNTIYF.

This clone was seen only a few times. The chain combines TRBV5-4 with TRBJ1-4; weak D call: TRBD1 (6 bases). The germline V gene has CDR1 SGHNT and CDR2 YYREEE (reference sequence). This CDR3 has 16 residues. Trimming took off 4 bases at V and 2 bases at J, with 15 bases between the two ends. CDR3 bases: TGTGCCAGCAGCCAAAGATCTACAGGGACTAATGAAAAACTGTTTTTT. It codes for CASSQRSTGTNEKLFF.

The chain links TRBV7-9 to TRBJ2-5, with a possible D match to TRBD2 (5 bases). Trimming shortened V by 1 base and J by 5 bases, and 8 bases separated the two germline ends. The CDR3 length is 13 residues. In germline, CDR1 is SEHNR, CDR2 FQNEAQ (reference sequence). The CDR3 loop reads CASSLGGLETQYF. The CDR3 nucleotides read TGTGCCAGCAGCTTAGGAGGGTTGGAGACCCAGTACTTC.

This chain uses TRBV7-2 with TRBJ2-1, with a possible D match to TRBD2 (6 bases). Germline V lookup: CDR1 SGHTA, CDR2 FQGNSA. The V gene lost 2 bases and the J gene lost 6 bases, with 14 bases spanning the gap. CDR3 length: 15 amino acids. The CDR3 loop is CASSLSGYKRNEQFF. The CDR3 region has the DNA TGTGCCAGCAGCTTAAGCGGGTATAAACGCAATGAGCAGTTCTTC.

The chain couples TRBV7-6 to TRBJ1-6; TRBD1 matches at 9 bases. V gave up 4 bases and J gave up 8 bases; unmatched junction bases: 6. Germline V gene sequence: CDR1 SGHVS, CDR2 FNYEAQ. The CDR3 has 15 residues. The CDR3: CASSSQTGGDSPLHF. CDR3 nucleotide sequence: TGTGCCAGCAGCTCCCAGACAGGGGGTGATTCACCCCTCCACTTT.

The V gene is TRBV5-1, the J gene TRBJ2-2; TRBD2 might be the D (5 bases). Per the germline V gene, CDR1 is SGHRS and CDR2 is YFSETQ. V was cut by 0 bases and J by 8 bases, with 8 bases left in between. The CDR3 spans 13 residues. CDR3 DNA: TGCGCCAGCAGCTTGGCCGGAGGTGGGGAGCTGTTTTTT. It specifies CASSLAGGGELFF.

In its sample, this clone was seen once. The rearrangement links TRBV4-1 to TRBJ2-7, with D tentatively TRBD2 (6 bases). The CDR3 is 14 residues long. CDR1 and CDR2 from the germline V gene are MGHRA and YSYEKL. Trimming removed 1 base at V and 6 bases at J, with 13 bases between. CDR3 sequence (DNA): TGCGCCAGCAGCCAAGCGGGAGAGGTGAGCGAGCAGTACTTC. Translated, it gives CASSQAGEVSEQYF.

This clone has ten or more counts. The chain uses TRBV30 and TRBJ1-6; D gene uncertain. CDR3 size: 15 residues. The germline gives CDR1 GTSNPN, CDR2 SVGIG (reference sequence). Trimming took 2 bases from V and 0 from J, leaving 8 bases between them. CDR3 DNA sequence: TGTGCCTGGAGTTTGGGGAGCTCCTATAATTCACCCCTCCACTTT. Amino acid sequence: CAWSLGSSYNSPLHF.

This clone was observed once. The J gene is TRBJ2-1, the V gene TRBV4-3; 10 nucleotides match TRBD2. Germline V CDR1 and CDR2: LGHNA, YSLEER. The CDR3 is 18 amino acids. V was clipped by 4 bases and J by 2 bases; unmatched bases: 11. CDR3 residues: CASSPRYLAGVPYNEQFF. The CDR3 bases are TGCGCCAGCAGCCCAAGATACCTAGCGGGAGTTCCCTACAATGAGCAGTTCTTC.

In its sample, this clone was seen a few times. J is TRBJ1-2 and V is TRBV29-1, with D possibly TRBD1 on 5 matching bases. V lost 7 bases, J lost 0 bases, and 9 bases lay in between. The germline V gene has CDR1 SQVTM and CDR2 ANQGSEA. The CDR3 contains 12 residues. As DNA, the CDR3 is TGCAGCGCCCAGGACACTAACTATGGCTACACCTTC. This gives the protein CSAQDTNYGYTF.

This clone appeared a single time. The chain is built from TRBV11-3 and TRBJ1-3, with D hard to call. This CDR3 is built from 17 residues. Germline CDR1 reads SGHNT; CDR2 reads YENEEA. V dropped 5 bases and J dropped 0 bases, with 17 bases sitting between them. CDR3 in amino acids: CASSRVSSVNSGNTIYF. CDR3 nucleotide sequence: TGTGCCAGCAGCCGGGTATCGTCCGTAAACTCTGGAAACACCATATATTTT.

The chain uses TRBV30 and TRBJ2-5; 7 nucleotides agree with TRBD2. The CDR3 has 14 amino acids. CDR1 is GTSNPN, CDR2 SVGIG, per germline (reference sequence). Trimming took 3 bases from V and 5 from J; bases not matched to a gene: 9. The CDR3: CAWRGSGDRETQYF. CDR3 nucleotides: TGTGCCTGGAGAGGAAGCGGGGATCGTGAGACCCAGTACTTC.

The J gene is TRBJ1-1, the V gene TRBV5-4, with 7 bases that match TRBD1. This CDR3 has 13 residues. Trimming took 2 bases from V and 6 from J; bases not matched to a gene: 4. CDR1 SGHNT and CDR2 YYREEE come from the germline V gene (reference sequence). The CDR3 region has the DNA TGTGCCAGCAGCTTTTGGGACAGCCCTGAAGCTTTCTTT. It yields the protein CASSFWDSPEAFF.

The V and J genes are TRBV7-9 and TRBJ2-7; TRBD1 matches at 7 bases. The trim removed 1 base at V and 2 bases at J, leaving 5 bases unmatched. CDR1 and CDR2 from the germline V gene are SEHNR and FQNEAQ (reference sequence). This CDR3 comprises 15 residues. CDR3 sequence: CASSLEQGETYEQYF. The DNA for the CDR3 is TGTGCCAGCAGCTTAGAGCAGGGGGAGACCTACGAGCAGTACTTC. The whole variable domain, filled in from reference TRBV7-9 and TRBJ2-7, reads DTGVSQNPRHKITKRGQNVTFRCDPISEHNRLYWYRQTLGQGPEFLTYFQNEAQLEKSRLLSDRFSAERPKGSFSTLEIQRTEQGDSAMYLCASSLEQGETYEQYFGPGTRLTVT.

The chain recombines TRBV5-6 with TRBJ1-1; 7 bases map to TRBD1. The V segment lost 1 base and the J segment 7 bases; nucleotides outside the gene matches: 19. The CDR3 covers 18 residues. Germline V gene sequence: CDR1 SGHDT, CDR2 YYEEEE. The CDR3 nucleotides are TGTGCCAGCAGCTTGCCTAATCTGCAGGGGGTCTTGGACGATGAAGCTTTCTTT. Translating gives CASSLPNLQGVLDDEAFF.

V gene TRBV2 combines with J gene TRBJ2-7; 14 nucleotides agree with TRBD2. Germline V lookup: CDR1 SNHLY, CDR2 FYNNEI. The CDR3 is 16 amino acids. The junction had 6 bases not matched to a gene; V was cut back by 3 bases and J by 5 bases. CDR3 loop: CASSDRLAGGPHEQYF. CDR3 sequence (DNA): TGTGCCAGCAGTGACAGACTAGCGGGAGGGCCCCACGAGCAGTACTTC.

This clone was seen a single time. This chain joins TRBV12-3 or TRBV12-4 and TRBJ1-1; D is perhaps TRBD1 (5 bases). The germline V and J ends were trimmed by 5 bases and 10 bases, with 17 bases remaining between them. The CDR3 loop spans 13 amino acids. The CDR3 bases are TGTGCCAGCAGTCTCATGATGGGGCTAGGAGCTTTCTTT. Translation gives CASSLMMGLGAFF.

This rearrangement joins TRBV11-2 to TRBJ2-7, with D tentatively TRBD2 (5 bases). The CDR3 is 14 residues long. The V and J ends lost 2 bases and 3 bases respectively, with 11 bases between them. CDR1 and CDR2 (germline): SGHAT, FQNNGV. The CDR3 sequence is CASSLLPSLYEQYF. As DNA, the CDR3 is TGTGCCAGCAGCTTACTCCCTAGCCTCTACGAGCAGTACTTC.

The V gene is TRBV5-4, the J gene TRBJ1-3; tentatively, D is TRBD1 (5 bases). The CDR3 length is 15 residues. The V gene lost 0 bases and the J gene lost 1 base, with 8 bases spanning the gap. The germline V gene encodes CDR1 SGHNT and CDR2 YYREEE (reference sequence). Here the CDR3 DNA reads TGTGCCAGCAGCTTGGACCAGGGATCTGGAAACACCATATATTTT. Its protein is CASSLDQGSGNTIYF.

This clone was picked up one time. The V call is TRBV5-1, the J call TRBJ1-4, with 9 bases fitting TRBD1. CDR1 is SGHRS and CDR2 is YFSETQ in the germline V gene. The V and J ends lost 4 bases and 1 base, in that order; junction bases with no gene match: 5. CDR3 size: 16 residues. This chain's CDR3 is CASSLQGAGTNEKLFF. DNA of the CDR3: TGCGCCAGCAGCCTACAGGGGGCTGGAACTAATGAAAAACTGTTTTTT.

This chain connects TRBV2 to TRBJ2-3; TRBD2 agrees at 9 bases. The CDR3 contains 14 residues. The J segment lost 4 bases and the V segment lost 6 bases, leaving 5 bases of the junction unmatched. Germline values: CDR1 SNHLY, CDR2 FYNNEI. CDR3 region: CASRWRGGPDTQYF. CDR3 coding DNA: TGTGCCAGCAGGTGGCGGGGGGGCCCAGATACGCAGTATTTT.

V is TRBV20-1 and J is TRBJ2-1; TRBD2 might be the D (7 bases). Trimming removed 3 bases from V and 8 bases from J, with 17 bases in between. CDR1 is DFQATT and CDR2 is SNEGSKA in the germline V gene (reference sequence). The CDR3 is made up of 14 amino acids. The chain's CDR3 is CSASGWTGGDEQFF. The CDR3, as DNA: TGCAGTGCTAGTGGTTGGACGGGGGGCGATGAGCAGTTCTTC.

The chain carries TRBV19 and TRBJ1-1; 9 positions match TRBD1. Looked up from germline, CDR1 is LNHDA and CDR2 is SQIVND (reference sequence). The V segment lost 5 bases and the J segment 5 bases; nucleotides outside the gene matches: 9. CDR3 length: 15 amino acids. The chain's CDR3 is CASSLTGGAETEAFF. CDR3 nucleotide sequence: TGTGCCAGTAGTCTTACAGGGGGCGCGGAGACTGAAGCTTTCTTT.